Listed below are T cell receptor beta chains from one sample, sequenced in a study of blood T cell repertoires in COVID-19. The assay was immunoSEQ multiplex PCR, and TCRdb's table has in-frame clones only and misses some. The table includes around 94,000 clones, 80% to 95% detected once. Sequencing was done on a sample of peripheral blood. These receptors were collected from a man younger than 30 with acute or convalescent COVID-19. The CDR3 runs from the conserved cysteine through the conserved F or W. D genes are given only for firm matches. The size of a clone is reported for some rows only, either as once, few or many, or as a class for expanded clones.

CDR3,DNA,J,size,length,D,V
CASSEGISTDTQYF,TGCGCCAGCAGCGAGGGAATTTCCACAGATACGCAGTATTTT,TRBJ2-3,NA,14,NA,TRBV5-1
CASSGHTQYF,TGTGCCAGTAGTGGGCATACGCAGTATTTT,TRBJ2-3,NA,10,NA,TRBV19
CSVKVGQYNEQFF,TGCAGCGTGAAGGTTGGACAGTACAATGAGCAGTTCTTC,TRBJ2-1,NA,13,NA,TRBV29-1
CASSVAGGHEQYF,TGTGCCAGCAGCGTCGCAGGGGGCCACGAGCAGTACTTC,TRBJ2-7,NA,13,TRBD1,TRBV9
CASRSTGINEQYF,TGTGCCAGCAGATCGACAGGGATAAACGAGCAGTACTTC,TRBJ2-7,NA,13,TRBD1,TRBV12-3/TRBV12-4
CASSESVAGQDYGYTF,TGCGCCAGCAGTGAGTCGGTAGCAGGGCAGGACTATGGCTACACCTTC,TRBJ1-2,NA,16,NA,TRBV10-2
CATSDPGLAGGPTDTQYF,TGTGCCACCAGTGATCCGGGACTAGCGGGAGGGCCCACAGATACGCAGTATTTT,TRBJ2-3,NA,18,TRBD2,TRBV24-1
CASSTGTGGEKLFF,TGTGCCAGCAGCACCGGGACAGGGGGTGAAAAACTGTTTTTT,TRBJ1-4,NA,14,TRBD1,TRBV7-9
CASSPGQGADQPQHF,TGTGCCAGCAGCCCGGGACAGGGGGCGGATCAGCCCCAGCATTTT,TRBJ1-5,NA,15,TRBD1,TRBV9
CASGEAAGLPYEQYF,TGTGCCAGCGGAGAGGCGGCGGGGCTACCCTACGAGCAGTACTTC,TRBJ2-7,NA,15,NA,TRBV2
CASSKEGGPYEQYF,TGTGCCAGTAGTAAAGAGGGTGGGCCCTACGAGCAGTACTTC,TRBJ2-7,few,14,NA,TRBV19
CASSPQGAGADTQYF,TGCGCCAGCAGCCCCCAGGGGGCCGGGGCAGATACGCAGTATTTT,TRBJ2-3,NA,15,TRBD1,TRBV5-1
CATSRTGEVSDTQYF,TGTGCCACCAGTCGGACAGGGGAAGTGTCAGATACGCAGTATTTT,TRBJ2-3,NA,15,TRBD1,TRBV24-1
CASSESETGALQPYTF,TGTGCCAGCAGTGAATCGGAGACAGGGGCTCTTCAGCCCTACACCTTC,TRBJ1-2,once,16,TRBD1,TRBV6-1
CAWSAGAYNEQFF,TGTGCCTGGAGCGCGGGGGCCTACAATGAGCAGTTCTTC,TRBJ2-1,NA,13,TRBD2,TRBV30
CATSSWPGGQETQYF,TGTGCCACCAGCAGTTGGCCGGGGGGCCAAGAGACCCAGTACTTC,TRBJ2-5,NA,15,TRBD2,TRBV15
CASSIVLTGTETQYF,TGTGCCAGTAGTATCGTACTGACAGGGACAGAGACCCAGTACTTC,TRBJ2-5,NA,15,TRBD1,TRBV19
CASSGSGTRKFNEQFF,TGTGCCAGCAGCGGTTCCGGGACTAGAAAATTCAATGAGCAGTTCTTC,TRBJ2-1,NA,16,TRBD2,TRBV7-9
CASSPPTPSSGGAYNEQFF,TGTGCCAGCTCACCACCTACGCCTTCTAGCGGAGGCGCCTACAATGAGCAGTTCTTC,TRBJ2-1,NA,19,TRBD2,TRBV18
CASSPTEYGYTF,TGTGCCAGCAGCCCAACAGAGTATGGCTACACCTTC,TRBJ1-2,once,12,NA,TRBV6-6
CASSLDVGGGEKLFF,TGCGCCAGCAGCCTCGACGTGGGGGGAGGTGAAAAACTGTTTTTT,TRBJ1-4,once,15,NA,TRBV5-1
CASSARQGVMNTEAFF,TGCGCCAGCAGTGCTCGACAGGGCGTCATGAACACTGAAGCTTTCTTT,TRBJ1-1,NA,16,TRBD1,TRBV10-2
CASSEQGPGNTIYF,TGTGCCAGCAGCGAACAGGGGCCTGGAAACACCATATATTTT,TRBJ1-3,NA,14,TRBD1,TRBV7-9
CASRPEGLRTQYF,TGTGCCAGTAGGCCTGAGGGTCTACGTACGCAGTATTTT,TRBJ2-3,NA,13,NA,TRBV19
CASSYSTPSRGGHYQPQHF,TGTGCCAGCAGTTACTCGACGCCCTCGAGAGGGGGACATTATCAGCCCCAGCATTTT,TRBJ1-5,NA,19,NA,TRBV6-2/TRBV6-3
CSASNNSYNEQFF,TGCAGTGCTAGTAACAATTCCTACAATGAGCAGTTCTTC,TRBJ2-1,once,13,NA,TRBV20-1
CASSLVAGENSNQPQHF,TGTGCCAGCAGCTTAGTTGCAGGTGAAAATAGCAATCAGCCCCAGCATTTT,TRBJ1-5,NA,17,NA,TRBV7-9
CASRPLVGELFF,TGTGCCAGCAGACCACTCGTCGGGGAGCTGTTTTTT,TRBJ2-2,NA,12,NA,TRBV11-2
CASSQGEVSYNEQFF,TGCGCCAGCAGCCAAGGGGAGGTTTCCTACAATGAGCAGTTCTTC,TRBJ2-1,NA,15,NA,TRBV4-1
CASSLAAGGTDTQYF,TGCGCCAGCAGCTTGGCCGCAGGGGGAACAGATACGCAGTATTTT,TRBJ2-3,NA,15,TRBD1,TRBV5-1
CASSTTARGVYSNQPQHF,TGTGCCAGCAGCACGACAGCCCGGGGGGTTTATAGCAATCAGCCCCAGCATTTT,TRBJ1-5,NA,18,NA,TRBV7-8
CASSPSLGQVNTGELFF,TGTGCCAGCTCACCGTCGCTCGGACAGGTCAACACCGGGGAGCTGTTTTTT,TRBJ2-2,NA,17,TRBD1,TRBV18
CATSDSGGSYEQYF,TGTGCCACCAGTGATTCAGGGGGCAGCTACGAGCAGTACTTC,TRBJ2-7,NA,14,TRBD1,TRBV24-1
CASSSRTLANYGYTF,TGTGCCAGCAGTTCCAGGACATTAGCTAACTATGGCTACACCTTC,TRBJ1-2,NA,15,NA,TRBV27
CASSGGQGWSINEQFF,TGTGCCAGCAGTGGAGGACAGGGGTGGTCCATCAATGAGCAGTTCTTC,TRBJ2-1,NA,16,TRBD1,TRBV2
CASSSLTTGLTNEKLFF,TGTGCCAGCAGCTCCCTTACCACAGGGCTGACTAATGAAAAACTGTTTTTT,TRBJ1-4,NA,17,NA,TRBV7-9
CASSIGGTGNHQPQHF,TGTGCCAGTAGTATTGGAGGGACAGGGAATCATCAGCCCCAGCATTTT,TRBJ1-5,once,16,TRBD1,TRBV19
CASSSSTGDNYGYTF,TGTGCCAGCAGTTCATCGACAGGGGATAACTATGGCTACACCTTC,TRBJ1-2,once,15,TRBD1,TRBV27
CASSLRDRGYQNTEAFF,TGTGCCAGCAGCTTAAGGGACAGGGGTTACCAGAACACTGAAGCTTTCTTT,TRBJ1-1,NA,17,TRBD1,TRBV7-8